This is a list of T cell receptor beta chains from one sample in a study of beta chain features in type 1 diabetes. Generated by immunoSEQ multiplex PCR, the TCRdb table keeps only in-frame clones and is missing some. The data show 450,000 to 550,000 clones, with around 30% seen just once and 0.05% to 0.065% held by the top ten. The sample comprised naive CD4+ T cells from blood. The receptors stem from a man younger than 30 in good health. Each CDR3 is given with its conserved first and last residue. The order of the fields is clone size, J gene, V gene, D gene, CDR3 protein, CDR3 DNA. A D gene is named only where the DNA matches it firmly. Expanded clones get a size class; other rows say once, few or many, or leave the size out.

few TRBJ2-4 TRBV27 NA CASSFGLSGNIQYF TGTGCCAGCAGTTTTGGCCTCTCGGGGAACATTCAGTACTTC
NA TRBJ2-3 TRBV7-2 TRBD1 CASSSRPGQGQTDTQYF TGTGCCAGCAGCTCGCGTCCGGGACAGGGGCAGACGGATACGCAGTATTTT
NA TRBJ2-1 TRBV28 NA CASSLPLVDEQFF TGTGCCAGCAGCTTACCTCTAGTGGATGAGCAGTTCTTC
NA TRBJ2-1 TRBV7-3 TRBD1 CASSLRAQGAHNEQFF TGTGCCAGCAGCTTAAGGGCGCAGGGGGCGCACAATGAGCAGTTCTTC
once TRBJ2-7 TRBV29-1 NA CSVSEGWVYEQYF TGCAGCGTTTCCGAAGGGTGGGTCTACGAGCAGTACTTC
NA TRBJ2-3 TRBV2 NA CASSEEHSDTQYF TGTGCCAGCAGTGAAGAACACTCAGATACGCAGTATTTT
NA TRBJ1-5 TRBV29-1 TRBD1 CSALTGTGGAGSNQPQHF TGCAGCGCCCTAACCGGGACAGGGGGCGCCGGGAGCAATCAGCCCCAGCATTTT
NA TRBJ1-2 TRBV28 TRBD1 CASSSDRVYGYTF TGTGCCAGCAGTTCCGACAGGGTCTATGGCTACACCTTC
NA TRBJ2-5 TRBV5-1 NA CASSFGSETQYF TGCGCCAGCAGCTTTGGGAGCGAGACCCAGTACTTC
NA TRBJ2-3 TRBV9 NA CASSVDGFTDTQYF TGTGCCAGCAGCGTAGATGGGTTCACAGATACGCAGTATTTT
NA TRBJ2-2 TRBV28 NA CASKDGSRSAGELFF TGTGCCAGCAAAGACGGGAGTCGGTCGGCCGGGGAGCTGTTTTTT
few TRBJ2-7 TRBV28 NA CASTLSSYEQYF TGTGCCAGCACTCTCAGCTCCTACGAGCAGTACTTC
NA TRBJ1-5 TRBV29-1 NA CSVGEGNNQPQHF TGCAGCGTTGGAGAGGGAAATAATCAGCCCCAGCATTTT
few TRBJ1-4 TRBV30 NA CAWSVKAADEKLFF TGTGCCTGGAGTGTAAAGGCAGCGGATGAAAAACTGTTTTTT
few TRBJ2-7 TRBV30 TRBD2 CAWTQGLAGGEQYF TGTGCCTGGACCCAGGGACTAGCGGGAGGAGAGCAGTACTTC
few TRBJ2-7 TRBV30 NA CAWSREIYEQYF TGTGCCTGGAGCAGGGAGATCTACGAGCAGTACTTC
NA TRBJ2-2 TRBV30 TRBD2 CAWDAATSGRMLFF TGTGCCTGGGATGCAGCTACTAGCGGGAGAATGCTGTTTTTT
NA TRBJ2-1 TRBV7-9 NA CASSFQAGRNEQFF TGTGCCAGCAGCTTTCAGGCAGGACGCAATGAGCAGTTCTTC
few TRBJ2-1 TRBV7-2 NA CASSGPGVNEQFF TGTGCCAGCAGCGGACCAGGGGTCAATGAGCAGTTCTTC
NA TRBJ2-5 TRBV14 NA CASSQETEGTQYF TGTGCCAGCAGCCAAGAAACAGAAGGGACCCAGTACTTC
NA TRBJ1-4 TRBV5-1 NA CASSLDSLAEKLFF TGCGCCAGCAGCTTGGACAGCTTGGCCGAAAAACTGTTTTTT
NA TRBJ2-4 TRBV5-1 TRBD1 CASSDPGQGGIQYF TGCGCCAGCAGCGATCCGGGACAGGGAGGCATTCAGTACTTC
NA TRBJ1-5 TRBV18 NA CASSPQWGNQPQHF TGTGCCAGCTCACCACAGTGGGGCAATCAGCCCCAGCATTTT
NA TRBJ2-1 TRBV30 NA CAWSVRTTAGEQFF TGTGCCTGGAGTGTACGGACTACCGCCGGTGAGCAGTTCTTC
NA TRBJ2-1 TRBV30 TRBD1 CAWSVGTGGDEQFF TGTGCCTGGAGTGTTGGGACAGGCGGCGATGAGCAGTTCTTC
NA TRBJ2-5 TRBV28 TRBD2 CASSLVSGTSGDQETQYF TGTGCCAGCAGTTTAGTGTCGGGGACTAGCGGGGACCAAGAGACCCAGTACTTC
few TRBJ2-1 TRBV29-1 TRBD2 CSGQASGSGRKFF TGCAGCGGTCAGGCTAGCGGGAGTGGAAGGAAGTTCTTC
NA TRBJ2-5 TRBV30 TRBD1 CAWLGQGGETQYF TGTGCCTGGTTGGGACAGGGAGGAGAGACCCAGTACTTC
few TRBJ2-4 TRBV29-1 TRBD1 CSVEQGVQYF TGCAGCGTTGAACAGGGGGTTCAGTACTTC
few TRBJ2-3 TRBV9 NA CASSVGLNTDTQYF TGTGCCAGCAGCGTAGGACTCAACACAGATACGCAGTATTTT
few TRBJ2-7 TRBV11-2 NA CASSLEIAVPSYEQYF TGTGCCAGCAGCTTAGAGATAGCGGTCCCCTCCTACGAGCAGTACTTC
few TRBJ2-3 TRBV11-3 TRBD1 CASSPTGADTQYF TGTGCCAGCAGCCCCACAGGGGCAGATACGCAGTATTTT